This T cell receptor beta chain derives from a study of cytomegalovirus exposure and HLA in healthy donors. Findings and caveats of the study: The classifier reportedly diagnosed cytomegalovirus status with high sensitivity and specificity.

The germline V gene encodes CDR1 SGHRS and CDR2 YFSETQ. CDR3 size: 15 residues. V gave up 4 bases and J gave up 5 bases, with 15 bases separating them. A word on this clone: What it binds is not known.

Clones were sequenced by immunoSEQ multiplex PCR, and TCRdb holds only the in-frame ones, with some missing. There are fewer than 90,000 clones in the sample; 90% to 96% occur only once, and about 1.6% lies in the top ten. The rearrangement joins TRBV5-1 to TRBJ2-2, with D perhaps matching TRBD2 (5 bases). The sequenced material came from PBMCs. The sequence came from a man between 18 and 35 years old in good health and CMV-seropositive. CDR3 in amino acids: CASSLTSLATGELFF. The CDR3, as DNA: TGCGCCAGCAGCCTTACTAGTTTAGCTACCGGGGAGCTGTTTTTT.